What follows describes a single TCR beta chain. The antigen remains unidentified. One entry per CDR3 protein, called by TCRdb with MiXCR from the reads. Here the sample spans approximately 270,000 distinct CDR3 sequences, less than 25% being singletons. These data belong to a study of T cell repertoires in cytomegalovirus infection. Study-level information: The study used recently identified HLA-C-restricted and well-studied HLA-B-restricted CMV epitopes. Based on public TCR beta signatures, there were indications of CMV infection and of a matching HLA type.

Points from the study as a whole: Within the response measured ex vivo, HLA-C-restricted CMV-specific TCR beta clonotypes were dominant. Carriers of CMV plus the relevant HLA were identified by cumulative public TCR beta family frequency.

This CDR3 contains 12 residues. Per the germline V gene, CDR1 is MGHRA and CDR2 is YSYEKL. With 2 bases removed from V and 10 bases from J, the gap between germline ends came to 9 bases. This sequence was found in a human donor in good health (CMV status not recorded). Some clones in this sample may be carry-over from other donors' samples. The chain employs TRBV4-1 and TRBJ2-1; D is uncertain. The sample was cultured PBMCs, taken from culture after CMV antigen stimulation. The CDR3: CASSQPSLEQFF. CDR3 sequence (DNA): TGCGCCAGCAGCCAACCCTCCCTCGAGCAGTTCTTC.